This T cell receptor beta chain comes out of a study of identical twins (dated by TCRdb to about 2016). Context from the whole study: To test whether fetal clonotypes persist, the study used deep sequencing on TCR alpha and beta repertoires from monozygotic twins, unrelated adults of various ages, and cord blood. To rule out contamination, replicate twin experiments were performed at different times with different library preparation protocols. Points the paper makes about the study in general: Because the same donors could not be followed over many years, conclusions were based on cross-sectional statistical analysis. Invariant T cells such as MAIT and iNKT could partly confound zero-insertion analyses, although diverse VJ usage argued against such confounding for most clonotypes. Out-of-frame TCR alpha sequences shared between twins showed an excess of low generation-probability sequences compared with coincidental sharing between unrelated individuals. Fewer insertions were carried by abundant cord blood beta clonotypes, a similar but weaker trend appeared in young adult naive repertoires, and no such trend appeared in memory repertoires. In monozygotic twins, out-of-frame TCR alpha sharing was systematically underestimated by recombination models, although the models agreed with sharing between unrelated individuals. Excess twin sharing in beta out-of-frame sequences was weaker because fewer shared sequences lowered the signal-to-noise ratio.

According to the germline V gene, CDR1 reads SGHNT and CDR2 reads YENEEA. From the cysteine through the phenylalanine, the CDR3 covers 15 amino acids. Only CDR3 DNA remains: 45 bases, in frame from the first base. As regards this clonotype: What antigen it recognizes has not been identified. Base qualities were left out, and no much larger clone turns up one base away.

The library relied on 5' RACE. Sequencing instrument: Illumina HiSeq 2000. A universal primer binding site was added through template switching, and the final cDNA carried a unique molecular identifier so that TCR cDNA molecules could be counted accurately. Specific primers in the conserved constant-segment region were used to synthesize first-strand cDNA for the TCR alpha and beta chains. To control for contamination, every cDNA library was double barcoded, receiving both a SMART-Mk sample barcode and Illumina barcodes. TruSeq adapter sequences along with Illumina sample barcodes were introduced in two successive PCR steps. The Illumina HiSeq platform was used with custom primers to sequence TCR alpha and beta cDNA libraries. As for the authors' bioinformatics: MiGEC processed the raw reads to extract unique molecular identifiers, while MiXCR was used to determine the CDR3 positions. For each individual, recombination models were inferred using an EM algorithm with the repgenHMM and IGoR tools. The analysis of shared clonotypes was done with the tcR package in R, with sharing normalized by the product of cloneset sizes. Out-of-frame nonproductive sequences were analyzed to study raw recombination free of thymic and clonal selection effects. TCRdb's own reprocessing of the public reads used fastp at Q25 and MiXCR and kept productive beta chains. A single entry per CDR3 protein holds the most common genes and DNA from its merged rows. The V and J calls follow TCRdb's processing rather than the paper's. The table for this sample lists 1,800,000 or so distinct CDR3 sequences; roughly 35% of them were counted only once. The ten most abundant clones make up about 0.27% of the sample.

Only healthy Caucasian donors were included. This clonotype was sampled from a newborn girl in good health. Sequenced input: cord blood. The chain is made from TRBV11-3 and TRBJ2-4, with 8 junctional bases fitting TRBD2. Judging by the DNA end, TRBJ2-5 fits better; the J call may be wrong. The sequence in DNA is TGTGCCAGCAGCCTCACTAGCGGATCAAGTGAGACCCAGTACTTC. It translates as CASSLTSGSSETQYF.